A selection of T cell receptor beta chains follows, all from one sample in a study of OX40 agonist ivuxolimab in advanced cancers. Assay used: immunoSEQ multiplex PCR; TCRdb lists only in-frame clones, some missing. This table holds approximately 90,000 clones, roughly 84% found once. The specimen comprised CD4+ or CD8+ T cells sorted from blood, sampled in a trial of the OX40 agonist ivuxolimab. The receptors were sampled from an adult with an advanced solid tumor such as melanoma, head and neck, liver or kidney cancer. Both conserved end residues are part of each CDR3. D genes are given only for firm matches. Size is stated for part of the rows, as once, few or many counts, or as a class when the clone is expanded.

V gene	J gene	clone size	D gene	CDR3 DNA	CDR3 protein
TRBV7-2	TRBJ2-7	-	TRBD2	TGTGCCAGCAGCTTAGGACTAGCGAGTTCCTCCGAGCAGTACTTC	CASSLGLASSSEQYF
TRBV4-2	TRBJ1-4	-	-	TGTGCCAGCAGCCAAGATTGGTCAGGGGAGGGAACTAATGAAAAACTGTTTTTT	CASSQDWSGEGTNEKLFF
TRBV15	TRBJ1-4	once	-	TGTGCCACCAGCAGAGGAAGGGGGGGAACTAATGAAAAACTGTTTTTT	CATSRGRGGTNEKLFF
TRBV7-3	TRBJ1-1	few	-	TGTGCCAGCAGTTACGGATCGAGTGGGGATGCTTTCTTT	CASSYGSSGDAFF
TRBV5-6	TRBJ1-4	-	-	TGTGCCAGCAGCTTGGTGGGAGATGCTGCTTATGAAAAACTGTTTTTT	CASSLVGDAAYEKLFF
TRBV29-1	TRBJ2-7	-	TRBD1	TGCAGCGAGAGGACAGGGGCTGGCGAGCAGTACTTC	CSERTGAGEQYF
TRBV10-1	TRBJ2-1	-	-	TGCGCCAGCAGTGAGTCCGGGAGCCCGGGGCAGTTCTTC	CASSESGSPGQFF
TRBV7-3	TRBJ2-7	-	TRBD2	TGTGCCAGCAGCATACTAGCGGGAGGGGAGCAGTACTTC	CASSILAGGEQYF
TRBV5-1	TRBJ1-4	-	-	TGCGCCAGCAGCCCACAACCGACAACTAATGAAAAACTGTTTTTT	CASSPQPTTNEKLFF
TRBV28	TRBJ1-1	-	-	TGTGCCAGCAAGGGGGACCCTAGGGGGATTGAAGCTTTCTTT	CASKGDPRGIEAFF
TRBV5-5	TRBJ2-2	-	-	TGTGCCAGCAGCTTTTGGACCGGGGAGCTGTTTTTT	CASSFWTGELFF
TRBV7-9	TRBJ2-5	-	-	TGTGCCAGCAGCTTACAAGGTGGGGGAGAGACCCAGTACTTC	CASSLQGGGETQYF
TRBV27	TRBJ2-7	once	TRBD2	TGTGCCAGCAGTTTCGGACTAGCGGGAAACGAGCAGTACTTC	CASSFGLAGNEQYF
TRBV9	TRBJ2-3	-	TRBD2	TGTGCCAGCAGCGTCGGGACTAGTTCCTCCGCAGATACGCAGTATTTT	CASSVGTSSSADTQYF
TRBV5-1	TRBJ2-1	few	TRBD2	TGCGCCAGCAGCTTGTCGGCGGGAGGGTTCGATGAGCAGTTCTTC	CASSLSAGGFDEQFF
TRBV10-3	TRBJ2-7	-	TRBD1	TGTGCCATCAGGGGGACAGGGGTCCACGAGCAGTACTTC	CAIRGTGVHEQYF
TRBV7-9	TRBJ2-7	once	TRBD2	TGTGCCAGCAGCTCCACCCTAGCGGGCAGCTCCTACGAGCAGTACTTC	CASSSTLAGSSYEQYF
TRBV18	TRBJ2-7	-	-	TGTGCCAGCTCACTGGGACTCTACGAGCAGTACTTC	CASSLGLYEQYF
TRBV11-2	TRBJ2-1	-	-	TGTGCCAGCAGCTTTTCAGGTTACAATGAGCAGTTCTTC	CASSFSGYNEQFF
TRBV15	TRBJ1-3	-	-	TGTGCCACCAGCAGAGACGTCCCAAGCTCTGGAAACACCATATATTTT	CATSRDVPSSGNTIYF
TRBV30	TRBJ2-4	-	-	TGTGCCTGGAGTGTACCGGGTGCCAAAAACATTCAGTACTTC	CAWSVPGAKNIQYF
TRBV7-9	TRBJ2-7	-	-	TGTGCCAGCAGCCCGTCAACCTACGAGCAGTACTTC	CASSPSTYEQYF
TRBV27	TRBJ2-7	-	TRBD1	TGTGCCAGCAGTTTAATAGGGACAGGGCACAACGAGCAGTACTTC	CASSLIGTGHNEQYF
TRBV13	TRBJ2-5	-	TRBD2	TGTGCCAGCAGCCGACGGCTCGGGACTAGCGGGAGGGAGACCCAGTACTTC	CASSRRLGTSGRETQYF
TRBV11-3	TRBJ2-3	-	-	TGTGCCAGCAGCCCGATCGCAAAGACAGATACGCAGTATTTT	CASSPIAKTDTQYF
TRBV28	TRBJ1-1	-	-	TGTGCCAGCACCCCCGGGACACGATCCTCTGAAGCTTTCTTT	CASTPGTRSSEAFF
TRBV9	TRBJ2-7	-	TRBD1	TGTGCCAGCAGCGAAACAGGGGACAACTACGAGCAGTACTTC	CASSETGDNYEQYF
TRBV10-3	TRBJ1-5	-	-	TGTGCCATCAGCAAGGACGGATCAGCATATCAGCCCCAGCATTTT	CAISKDGSAYQPQHF
TRBV6-5	TRBJ2-5	-	-	TGTGCCAGCAGTTACTCCCCCCCGGCCCAGTACTTC	CASSYSPPAQYF
TRBV7-3	TRBJ2-7	-	TRBD1	TGTGCCAGCAGCTCCGACAGGGGGTACGAGCAGTACTTC	CASSSDRGYEQYF
TRBV28	TRBJ2-1	-	-	TGTGCCAGCAGTGGGGGCGGGGGCTCCTGGGACAATGAGCAGTTCTTC	CASSGGGGSWDNEQFF
TRBV19	TRBJ2-1	-	TRBD2	TGTGCCAGTAGTATAAGCGGGAGCTCTATCTACAATGAGCAGTTCTTC	CASSISGSSIYNEQFF